Following are 31 T cell receptor beta chains from one sample sequenced in a study of T cell responses to AZD1222 COVID-19 vaccine. Measured with immunoSEQ multiplex PCR; TCRdb has only the in-frame clones, and not every one. The sample lists 90,000 to 130,000 clones; about four fifths were seen once. The sequencing here drew on peripheral blood, taken on day 0 of AZD1222 vaccination. Source of these receptors: an adult in good health.

The V and J genes are TRBV6-5 and TRBJ1-1, with D unresolved. Trimming left V 0 bases short and J 1 base short, with 9 bases between. The CDR3 consists of 15 residues. Germline-derived CDR1 and CDR2 are MNHEY and SVGAGI. CDR3: CASSYSQAPNTEAFF. Written as DNA, the CDR3 is TGTGCCAGCAGTTACTCCCAGGCCCCGAACACTGAAGCTTTCTTT.

The rearrangement joins TRBV12-3 or TRBV12-4 to TRBJ1-3, with 8 bases aligning to TRBD1. The length of the CDR3 is 13 residues. The trim removed 6 bases at V and 2 bases at J, leaving 0 bases unmatched. The CDR3: CASRQGAGNTIYF. CDR3 DNA: TGTGCCAGCAGACAGGGGGCTGGAAACACCATATATTTT.

The V call is TRBV27, the J call TRBJ1-2; 7 bases agree with TRBD1. There are 14 residues in the CDR3. The V segment lost 2 bases and the J segment 8 bases; nucleotides outside the gene matches: 8. Germline V gene data show CDR1 as MNHEY and CDR2 as SMNVEV (reference sequence). This CDR3 is CASSLRWQGDGYTF. The CDR3 bases are TGTGCCAGCAGTTTAAGGTGGCAGGGGGACGGCTACACCTTC.

The chain couples TRBV5-1 to TRBJ1-4; D is unclear. The length of the CDR3 is 15 residues. The germline V and J ends were trimmed by 6 bases and 0 bases, with 12 bases remaining between them. Germline V gene sequence: CDR1 SGHRS, CDR2 YFSETQ. CDR3 in DNA: TGCGCCAGCACCATTTTGGGGTCAACTAATGAAAAACTGTTTTTT. Encoded protein: CASTILGSTNEKLFF. The whole variable domain, filled in from reference TRBV5-1 and TRBJ1-4, reads KAGVTQTPRYLIKTRGQQVTLSCSPISGHRSVSWYQQTPGQGLQFLFEYFSETQRNKGNFPGRFSGRQFSNSRSEMNVSTLELGDSALYLCASTILGSTNEKLFFGSGTQLSVL.

This chain links TRBV2 with TRBJ2-2, with 7 bases aligning to TRBD2. This CDR3 comprises 15 residues. Losses at the gene ends were 6 bases for V and 6 bases for J; bases not matched to a gene: 10. Germline values: CDR1 SNHLY, CDR2 FYNNEI. CDR3 DNA: TGTGCCAGCAGCCCCGTTCGGACTAGGGCCGGGGAGCTGTTTTTT. Translated, it gives CASSPVRTRAGELFF.

The chain carries TRBV20-1 and TRBJ1-4; D is unresolved. The CDR3 is 11 amino acids. The V gene's germline CDR1 is DFQATT and CDR2 SNEGSKA (reference sequence). V was trimmed by 0 bases and J by 12 bases, leaving 8 bases between them. The CDR3 loop is CSAREVTELFF. CDR3 bases: TGCAGTGCTAGAGAAGTCACAGAACTGTTTTTT.

The rearrangement uses TRBV11-3 and TRBJ2-1; 9 nucleotides align to TRBD1. The CDR3 spans 12 residues. With V trimmed by 5 bases and J by 10 bases, 3 bases remained unmatched. CDR1 and CDR2 (germline): SGHNT, YENEEA. This CDR3 reads CASSGDRAEQFF. CDR3 nucleotide sequence: TGTGCCAGCAGCGGGGACAGGGCCGAGCAGTTCTTC.

The CDR3 DNA sequence: TGTGCCAGCACAAGGGGGCGGAACACTGAAGCTTTCTTT. Translation: CASTRGRNTEAFF. The chain employs TRBV12-3 or TRBV12-4 and TRBJ1-1, with TRBD1 identical over 7 bases. Losses at the gene ends were 7 bases for V and 1 base for J; bases not matched to a gene: 3. The CDR3 runs to 13 residues.

The CDR3 nucleotides read TGTGCCATCAGTGAGTCCGGGAGTACAGGGCAAGGAAACATTCAGTACTTC. It specifies CAISESGSTGQGNIQYF. The chain is built from TRBV10-3 and TRBJ2-4; D possibly uses TRBD1 or TRBD2 (6 bases each). Germline V gene lookup returns CDR1 ENHRY and CDR2 SYGVKD. Trimming pared 0 bases from V and 6 bases from J, leaving 18 bases between. This CDR3 spans 17 amino acids.

The chain employs TRBV6-2 or TRBV6-3 and TRBJ1-1; TRBD1 is a possible D gene (6 bases). V was clipped by 6 bases and J by 1 base, with 12 bases between them. The germline CDR1 and CDR2 sequences are MNHEY and SVGEGT. The CDR3 sequence is 14 residues long. The CDR3 spells CASSVQGRNTEAFF. The CDR3 DNA is TGTGCCAGCAGCGTACAGGGCCGGAACACTGAAGCTTTCTTT.

V usage is TRBV6-5 and J usage is TRBJ2-3; maybe TRBD2 (6 bases). The CDR3 consists of 13 residues. Trimming removed 4 bases at V and 4 bases at J, with 9 bases between. CDR1 is MNHEY, CDR2 SVGAGI, per germline. This CDR3 is CASSSGEPDTQYF. The CDR3 DNA is TGTGCCAGCAGTTCGGGGGAGCCAGATACGCAGTATTTT.

The genes are TRBV3-1 (or the pseudogene TRBV3-2) and TRBJ2-2, with 9 bases fitting TRBD2. CDR1 is LGHDT and CDR2 is YNNKEL in the germline V gene (reference sequence). The trim removed 7 bases at V and 5 bases at J, leaving 8 bases unmatched. CDR3 length: 15 residues. CDR3 bases: TGTGCCAGCACCCGGGCGGGAGGGATGACCGGGGAGCTGTTTTTT. It specifies CASTRAGGMTGELFF.

The chain has TRBV6-5 and TRBJ1-5; D unclear. V gave up 2 bases and J gave up 6 bases, with 17 bases separating them. This CDR3 is 16 amino acids long. CDR1 is MNHEY and CDR2 is SVGAGI in the germline V gene. CDR3 nucleotides: TGTGCCAGCAGTTACCCCCCAGCCCAGTCCCGTCAGCCCCAGCATTTT. It yields the protein CASSYPPAQSRQPQHF.

V is TRBV2 and J is TRBJ1-1; possible D gene TRBD1, 6 bases. This CDR3 is built from 12 residues. CDR1 and CDR2 from the germline V gene are SNHLY and FYNNEI. The V end lost 3 bases, the J end lost 5 bases, and 7 bases lay between the germline ends. CDR3 sequence (DNA): TGTGCCAGCAGTGACACAGGGACTGAAGCTTTCTTT. This sequence encodes CASSDTGTEAFF.

The CDR3 DNA sequence: TGTGCCAGCAGCGCATTAGGGGCTTACAATGAGCAGTTCTTC. This encodes CASSALGAYNEQFF. J is TRBJ2-1 and V is TRBV3-1 (or the pseudogene TRBV3-2); D perhaps matches TRBD1 (5 bases). The CDR3 totals 14 residues. Trimming took off 5 bases at V and 4 bases at J, with 12 bases between the two ends. Germline CDR1 and CDR2: LGHDT and YNNKEL (reference sequence).

V usage is TRBV5-5 and J usage is TRBJ1-1; D remains ambiguous. Trimming removed 4 bases from V and 1 base from J, with 14 bases in between. This CDR3 spans 15 amino acids. Germline values: CDR1 SGHKS, CDR2 YYEKEE (reference sequence). This CDR3 is CASSPEPSGNTEAFF. In DNA form, the CDR3 reads TGTGCCAGCAGCCCGGAGCCCTCGGGGAACACTGAAGCTTTCTTT.

This rearrangement joins TRBV5-5 to TRBJ1-1; unclear D gene. The CDR3 length is 14 residues. The germline gives CDR1 SGHKS, CDR2 YYEKEE (reference sequence). V was trimmed by 3 bases and J by 7 bases, leaving 16 bases between them. For the CDR3, the DNA is TGTGCCAGCAGCTCGGAGCCGACGGCCTATGAAGCTTTCTTT. Residues: CASSSEPTAYEAFF. Full variable domain (missing parts from reference TRBV5-5 and TRBJ1-1): DAGVTQSPTHLIKTRGQQVTLRCSPISGHKSVSWYQQVLGQGPQFIFQYYEKEERGRGNFPDRFSARQFPNYSSELNVNALLLGDSALYLCASSSEPTAYEAFFGQGTRLTVV.

The chain uses TRBV7-9 and TRBJ1-1, with unresolved D. The V gene's germline CDR1 is SEHNR and CDR2 FQNEAQ (reference sequence). V was cut by 3 bases and J by 1 base, with 6 bases left in between. The CDR3 totals 13 residues. CDR3 nucleotide sequence: TGTGCCAGCAGCTTGAGGCCGAACACTGAAGCTTTCTTT. This encodes CASSLRPNTEAFF. The variable domain in full, with the rest retrieved from reference TRBV7-9 and TRBJ1-1, is DTGVSQNPRHKITKRGQNVTFRCDPISEHNRLYWYRQTLGQGPEFLTYFQNEAQLEKSRLLSDRFSAERPKGSFSTLEIQRTEQGDSAMYLCASSLRPNTEAFFGQGTRLTVV.

This chain links TRBV7-2 with TRBJ2-2; D gene unclear. Trimming cost V 4 bases and J 6 bases, with 6 bases left between them. This CDR3 region has 12 residues. Per germline, CDR1 SGHTA and CDR2 FQGNSA. The CDR3 region is CASSSPPGELFF. The CDR3 DNA reads as TGTGCCAGCAGCTCCCCCCCCGGGGAGCTGTTTTTT. The full variable domain, completed using reference TRBV7-2 and TRBJ2-2, is GAGVSQSPSNKVTEKGKDVELRCDPISGHTALYWYRQSLGQGLEFLIYFQGNSAPDKSGLPSDRFSAERTGGSVSTLTIQRTQQEDSAVYLCASSSPPGELFFGEGSRLTVL.

CDR3 sequence reads: CASSFYGPDTEAFF. In DNA form, the CDR3 reads TGTGCCAGCAGTTTCTACGGGCCAGACACTGAAGCTTTCTTT. This sequence joins TRBV27 and TRBJ1-1; D remains ambiguous. Germline CDR1 and CDR2: MNHEY and SMNVEV (reference sequence). This CDR3 is built from 14 residues. The germline V and J ends were trimmed by 3 bases and 3 bases, with 11 bases remaining between them.

This chain links TRBV12-3 or TRBV12-4 with TRBJ2-5; 8 bases are shared with TRBD1. After removal of 5 bases from V and 5 bases from J, the junction contained 4 bases not matched to a gene. The CDR3 spans 13 residues. Here the CDR3 reads CASSRTGRETQYF. The CDR3 DNA reads TGTGCCAGCAGTAGGACAGGGCGGGAGACCCAGTACTTC.

The rearrangement links TRBV6-5 to TRBJ1-1; D not certain. CDR1 is MNHEY and CDR2 is SVGAGI in the germline V gene. The CDR3 totals 13 residues. V shed 6 bases and J shed 1 base, with 9 bases lying between them. CDR3 sequence (DNA): TGTGCCAGCAGACTACGGGAGAACACTGAAGCTTTCTTT. As protein: CASRLRENTEAFF.

The rearrangement uses TRBV7-8 and TRBJ1-5; D not certain. Trimming left V 2 bases short and J 1 base short, with 9 bases between. The germline V gene encodes CDR1 SGHVS and CDR2 FQNEAQ. CDR3 size: 15 residues. The CDR3 spells CASSLFTVSNQPQHF. In nucleotides, the CDR3 is TGTGCCAGCAGCTTATTCACAGTGAGCAATCAGCCCCAGCATTTT.

The rearrangement links TRBV27 to TRBJ1-2; D is perhaps TRBD1 (5 bases). Germline CDR1 and CDR2: MNHEY and SMNVEV (reference sequence). V was trimmed by 6 bases and J by 6 bases, leaving 20 bases between them. The CDR3 is 15 residues long. CDR3 region: CASRASGPEVHGYTF. CDR3 DNA sequence: TGTGCCAGCAGAGCCTCGGGGCCAGAGGTTCATGGCTACACCTTC.

The genes are TRBV7-2 and TRBJ2-5; D unclear. CDR3 length equals 14 residues. Germline V gene sequence: CDR1 SGHTA, CDR2 FQGNSA. The ends were cut back, 0 bases at V and 3 bases at J, with 8 bases in the middle. The CDR3 loop is CASSLAALKETQYF. The DNA of the CDR3 is TGTGCCAGCAGCTTAGCGGCTCTGAAAGAGACCCAGTACTTC. The full variable domain, its missing parts supplied by reference TRBV7-2 and TRBJ2-5, is GAGVSQSPSNKVTEKGKDVELRCDPISGHTALYWYRQSLGQGLEFLIYFQGNSAPDKSGLPSDRFSAERTGGSVSTLTIQRTQQEDSAVYLCASSLAALKETQYFGPGTRLLVL.

CDR3 region: CASSDWGQGTYEQYF. CDR3 bases: TGTGCCAGCAGTGATTGGGGACAGGGGACTTACGAGCAGTACTTC. The V call is TRBV2, the J call TRBJ2-7; 10 bases are a match to TRBD1. V dropped 3 bases and J dropped 4; count of bases not matched to a gene: 6. This CDR3 contains 15 residues. Germline V lookup: CDR1 SNHLY, CDR2 FYNNEI. The whole variable domain, filled in from reference TRBV2 and TRBJ2-7, reads EPEVTQTPSHQVTQMGQEVILRCVPISNHLYFYWYRQILGQKVEFLVSFYNNEISEKSEIFDDQFSVERPDGSNFTLKIRSTKLEDSAMYFCASSDWGQGTYEQYFGPGTRLTVT.

This clone showed up just once. The J gene is TRBJ2-7, the V gene TRBV7-2, with D perhaps assigned TRBD1 or TRBD2 (5 bases each). Germline V CDR1 and CDR2: SGHTA, FQGNSA. The CDR3 is 14 amino acids. V lost 1 base and J 3 bases, leaving 10 bases between the germline ends. DNA of the CDR3: TGTGCCAGCAGCTTAGAGGGGAGCCACTACGAGCAGTACTTC. As protein: CASSLEGSHYEQYF.

The chain carries TRBV5-1 and TRBJ2-1; 9 bases match TRBD2. The CDR3 runs to 16 residues. Germline V CDR1 and CDR2: SGHRS, YFSETQ. V shed 7 bases, J shed 5 bases, and the junction held 13 bases outside the gene matches. The DNA for the CDR3 is TGCGCCAGCCACAGGCTAGCGGGGTTGAAAGACAATGAGCAGTTCTTC. Translation gives CASHRLAGLKDNEQFF.

The rearrangement uses TRBV6-5 and TRBJ2-5; D is possibly TRBD1 (6 bases). CDR1 is MNHEY, CDR2 SVGAGI, per germline. The CDR3 extends over 14 amino acids. Trimming shortened V by 0 bases and J by 3 bases, and 8 bases separated the two germline ends. The CDR3 is CASSYSGQKETQYF. CDR3 coding DNA: TGTGCCAGCAGTTACTCAGGACAGAAAGAGACCCAGTACTTC.

The rearrangement joins TRBV27 to TRBJ2-7, with TRBD2 as a possible D gene (6 bases). Per the germline V gene, CDR1 is MNHEY and CDR2 is SMNVEV (reference sequence). V was pared by 5 bases and J by 3 bases, with 20 bases between. This CDR3 is built from 16 residues. CDR3 DNA sequence: TGTGCCAGCAGTACCGCCGGGGGTGGAGGGGACTACGAGCAGTACTTC. It yields the protein CASSTAGGGGDYEQYF.

This clone was found once. The rearrangement uses TRBV19 and TRBJ2-5, with 10 bases fitting TRBD2. The CDR3 runs 15 residues. The J segment lost 10 bases and the V segment lost 2 bases, leaving 10 bases of the junction unmatched. Germline loops: CDR1 LNHDA, CDR2 SQIVND (reference sequence). This CDR3 reads CASSINRLAGDVQYF. CDR3 nucleotides: TGTGCCAGTAGTATAAATCGGCTAGCGGGAGATGTCCAGTACTTC.